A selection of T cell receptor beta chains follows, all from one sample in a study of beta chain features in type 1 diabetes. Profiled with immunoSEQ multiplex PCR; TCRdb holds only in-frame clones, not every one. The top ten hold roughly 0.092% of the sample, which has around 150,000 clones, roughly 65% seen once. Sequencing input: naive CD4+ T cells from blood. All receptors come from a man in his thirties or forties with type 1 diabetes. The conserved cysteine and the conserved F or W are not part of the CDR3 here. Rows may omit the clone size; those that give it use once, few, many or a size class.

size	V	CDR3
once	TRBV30	AWSRGDVETQY
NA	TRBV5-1	ASSPEAGQESSYEQY
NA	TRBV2	ASSLLVTGSNEQF
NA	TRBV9	ASSGGGHQETQY
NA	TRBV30	AWSVARTGGRNEQF
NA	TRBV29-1	SVRTDMNTEAF
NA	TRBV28	ASSLAGGGYNEQF
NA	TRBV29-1	SVEASSGGYTPEQF
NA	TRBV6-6	ASSYSSGPGADTQY
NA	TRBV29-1	SASGVRLRGYT
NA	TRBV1	TSSHAGRTDLAKNIQY
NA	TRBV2	ASSPLASGYQETQY
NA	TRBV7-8	ASSSGRRTTGDNEQF
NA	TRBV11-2	ASSSGLAQYNEQF
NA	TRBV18	ASSPRTPNTGELF
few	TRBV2	ASSGGLEQF
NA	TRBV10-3	ASSGQGDSPLH
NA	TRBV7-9	ASRVGGVETQY
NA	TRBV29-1	SVDTDRAYEQY
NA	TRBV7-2	ASRIHSGDYNEQF
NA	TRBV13	ASSSLWQGSVEQY
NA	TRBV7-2	ASSLAGNTDTQY
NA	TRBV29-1	SASGTGNEKLF
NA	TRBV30	AWSVLGAAEAF
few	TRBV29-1	SADSRNTEAF
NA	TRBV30	ASTSRDALKAF
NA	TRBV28	ASRTGNQVYNEQF
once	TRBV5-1	ASSAGRDDYGYT
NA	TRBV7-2	ASSLAGGTDTQY
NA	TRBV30	AWSPDGWKGGYT
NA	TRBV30	AWSTTGTSAPTYNEQF
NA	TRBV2	ASSPEGAMNTEAF
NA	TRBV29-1	SVGGQTVNTEAF
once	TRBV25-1	ASSGDRLAKNIQY
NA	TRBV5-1	ASSLANEQY
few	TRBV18	ASSPRGAGIQPQH
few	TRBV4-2	ASSQDTASGGTDTQY
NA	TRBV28	ASSYGQVLGEQY
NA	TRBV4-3	ASSPAQTGAGANVLT
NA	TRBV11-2	ASRFTRQPQNIQY
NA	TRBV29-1	SGNRGPVGTEAF
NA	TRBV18	ASSPSSDEQY
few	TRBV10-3	AISESTSPETQY
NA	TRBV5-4	ASSLTSGQETQY
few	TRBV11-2	ASSLDRDHEQY
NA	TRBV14	ASSQVFDSYEQY
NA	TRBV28	ATLGTAPSYEQY
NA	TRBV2	ASSDRDQTQY
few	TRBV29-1	SFGPSGTEAF
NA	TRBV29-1	SAGTAGAYGYT
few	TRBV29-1	SAESPINTEAF
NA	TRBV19	ASTLGRFNQPQH
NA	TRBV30	AWTLFGELF
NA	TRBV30	AWSRDILQETQY
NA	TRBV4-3	ASSQGLWWTEAF
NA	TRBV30	AWSGGKSPLH
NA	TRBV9	ASSVDLGQGSYEQY